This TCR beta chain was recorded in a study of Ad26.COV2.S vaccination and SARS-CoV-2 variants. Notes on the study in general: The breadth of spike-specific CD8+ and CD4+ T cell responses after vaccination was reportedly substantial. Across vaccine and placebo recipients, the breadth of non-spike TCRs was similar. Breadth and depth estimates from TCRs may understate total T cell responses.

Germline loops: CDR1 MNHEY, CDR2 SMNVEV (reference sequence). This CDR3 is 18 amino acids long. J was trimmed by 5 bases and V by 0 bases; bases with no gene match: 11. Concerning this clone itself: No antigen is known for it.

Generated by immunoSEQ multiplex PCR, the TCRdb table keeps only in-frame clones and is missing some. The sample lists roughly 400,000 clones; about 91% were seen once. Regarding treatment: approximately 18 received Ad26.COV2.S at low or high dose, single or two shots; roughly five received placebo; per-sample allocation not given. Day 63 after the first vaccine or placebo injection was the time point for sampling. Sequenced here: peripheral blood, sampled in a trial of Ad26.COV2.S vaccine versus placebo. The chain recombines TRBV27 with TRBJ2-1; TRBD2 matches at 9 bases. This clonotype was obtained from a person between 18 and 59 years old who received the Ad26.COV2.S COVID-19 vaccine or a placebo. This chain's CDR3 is CASSLSRVAGERDNEQFF. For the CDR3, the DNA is TGTGCCAGCAGTTTATCGAGGGTAGCGGGAGAGAGGGACAATGAGCAGTTCTTC.